This section outlines one T cell receptor beta chain sequence together with its context. The sample is drawn from a study of T-cell reconstitution after alpha-beta-depleted transplantation in children. Unique molecular identifiers were used in preparing the TCRbeta library. MiXCR was run by TCRdb on the PCR reads, yielding one entry per CDR3 protein. Of about 500,000 distinct CDR3 sequences in the sample, 30% to 35% are singletons; the top ten hold 2.4%. This receptor was identified in a human donor who donated a stem cell graft to a child with aplastic anemia. Source: PBMCs from the stem cell graft donor, taken from the stem cell graft.

The CDR3 bases are TGCGCCAGCAGCATCGGACTAGAACAAGAGACCCAGTACTTC. Protein: CASSIGLEQETQYF. The rearrangement uses TRBV5-1 and TRBJ2-5; 7 positions match TRBD2. The CDR3 runs to 14 residues. Germline-derived CDR1 and CDR2 are SGHRS and YFSETQ. Losses at the gene ends were 4 bases for V and 2 bases for J; bases not matched to a gene: 5.